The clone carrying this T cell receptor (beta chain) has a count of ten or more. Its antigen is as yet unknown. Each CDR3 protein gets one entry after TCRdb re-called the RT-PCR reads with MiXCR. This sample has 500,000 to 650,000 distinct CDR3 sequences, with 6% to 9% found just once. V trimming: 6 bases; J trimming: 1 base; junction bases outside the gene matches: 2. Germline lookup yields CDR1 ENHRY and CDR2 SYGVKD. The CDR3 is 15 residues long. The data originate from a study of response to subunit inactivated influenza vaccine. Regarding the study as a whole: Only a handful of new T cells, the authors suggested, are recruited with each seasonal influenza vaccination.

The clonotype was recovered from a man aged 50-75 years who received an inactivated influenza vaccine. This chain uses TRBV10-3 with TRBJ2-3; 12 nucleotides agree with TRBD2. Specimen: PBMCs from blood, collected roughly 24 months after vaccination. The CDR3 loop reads CAISRTSGGTDTQYF. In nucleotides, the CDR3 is TGTGCCATCAGCCGGACTAGCGGGGGCACAGATACGCAGTATTTT.